The source of this T cell receptor (beta chain) is a study of cytomegalovirus exposure and HLA in healthy donors. Looking at the study overall: Of a few hundred genotyped donors, roughly 81% grouped in the Caucasian-associated ancestry cluster. General observations from the study: Sequencing artifact likely explains a cluster of highly shared sequence variants.

The germline CDR1 and CDR2 sequences are SGHRS and YFSETQ. V lost 0 bases to trimming and J lost 2 bases, with 12 bases between them. The CDR3 has 15 residues. Researchers ran the PCR with 60 Vbeta and 13 Jbeta primers. Using immunoSEQ multiplex PCR, the repertoire was profiled, and TCRdb retains in-frame clones only, with some absent. The sample totals approximately 110,000 clones. Nominal health characterized the donors when sampled, though unrecorded immune exposures were likely. As for this clone: Its target is not known.

This receptor was identified in a man between 18 and 29 years old in good health and CMV-seronegative. The sequenced sample was PBMCs. The chain combines TRBV5-1 with TRBJ2-7; D might be TRBD2 (6 bases). CDR3 in amino acids: CASSLGGTGPYEQYF. CDR3 DNA: TGCGCCAGCAGCTTGGGCGGGACCGGGCCCTACGAGCAGTACTTC.